These 15 T cell receptor beta chains came from one sample sequenced in a study of blood T cell repertoires in COVID-19. Assay: immunoSEQ multiplex PCR; the TCRdb copy retains only in-frame clones and omits some. The data contain around 72,000 clones, roughly 87% of them singletons. The sequencing input was peripheral blood. These receptors all stem from a woman in her fifties or sixties with acute or convalescent COVID-19.

The CDR3 region is CASSLRVREVAFF. The CDR3 bases are TGTGCCAGCAGCCTTCGCGTCCGGGAGGTAGCTTTCTTT. This chain links TRBV28 with TRBJ1-1; D remains ambiguous. The CDR3 loop spans 13 amino acids. The V gene's germline CDR1 is MDHEN and CDR2 SYDVKM. The V end lost 6 bases, the J end lost 10 bases, and 18 bases lay between the germline ends.

The chain links TRBV7-2 to TRBJ1-2; TRBD1 matches at 8 bases. V gave up 11 bases and J gave up 2 bases; unmatched junction bases: 7. Germline V lookup: CDR1 SGHTA, CDR2 FQGNSA. This CDR3 has 13 residues. As DNA, the CDR3 is TGTGCCGCAGGGGGCGGAGGAAACTATGGCTACACCTTC. Residues: CAAGGGGNYGYTF. The full variable domain, completed using reference TRBV7-2 and TRBJ1-2, is GAGVSQSPSNKVTEKGKDVELRCDPISGHTALYWYRQSLGQGLEFLIYFQGNSAPDKSGLPSDRFSAERTGGSVSTLTIQRTQQEDSAVYLCAAGGGGNYGYTFGSGTRLTVV.

The chain links TRBV6-5 to TRBJ2-2; D is ambiguous. This CDR3 has 15 amino acids. The germline CDR1 and CDR2 sequences are MNHEY and SVGAGI. V gave up 2 bases and J gave up 0 bases, with 7 bases separating them. Written as DNA, the CDR3 is TGTGCCAGCAGTTACGAGCATACGAACACCGGGGAGCTGTTTTTT. Its translation: CASSYEHTNTGELFF.

The chain uses TRBV24-1 and TRBJ2-2, with D hard to call. The V gene's germline CDR1 is KGHDR and CDR2 SFDVKD. V shed 1 base and J shed 2 bases, with 13 bases lying between them. CDR3 length: 17 residues. CDR3 amino acids: CATSDLLSAVNTGELFF. CDR3 sequence (DNA): TGTGCCACCAGTGATTTATTGTCGGCGGTAAACACCGGGGAGCTGTTTTTT.

The chain has TRBV5-4 and TRBJ1-2, with D perhaps TRBD1 (5 bases). CDR3 length: 14 amino acids. In germline, CDR1 is SGHNT, CDR2 YYREEE (reference sequence). Trimming left V 4 bases short and J 5 bases short, with 15 bases between. The CDR3 sequence: CASSPGGDLYGYTF. In nucleotides, the CDR3 is TGTGCCAGCAGCCCCGGGGGGGATTTGTATGGCTACACCTTC. Complete variable domain (other parts from reference TRBV5-4 and TRBJ1-2): ETGVTQSPTHLIKTRGQQVTLRCSSQSGHNTVSWYQQALGQGPQFIFQYYREEENGRGNFPPRFSGLQFPNYSSELNVNALELDDSALYLCASSPGGDLYGYTFGSGTRLTVV.

This rearrangement joins TRBV7-2 to TRBJ2-2; 9 bases are shared with TRBD2. Germline V CDR1 and CDR2: SGHTA, FQGNSA. The CDR3 is 14 amino acids. V shed 7 bases and J 7 bases; nucleotides not matched to a gene: 7. CDR3 in amino acids: CASTSGLAGGELFF. For the CDR3, the DNA is TGTGCCAGCACCTCGGGACTAGCCGGCGGGGAGCTGTTTTTT.

The chain recombines TRBV4-1 with TRBJ1-2; 9 bases are shared with TRBD1. The V segment lost 1 base and the J segment 4 bases; nucleotides outside the gene matches: 1. CDR3 size: 14 residues. Germline loops: CDR1 MGHRA, CDR2 YSYEKL. CDR3 region: CASSQGQGVYGYTF. The CDR3 coding sequence is TGCGCCAGCAGCCAAGGACAGGGGGTCTATGGCTACACCTTC.

The V call is TRBV27, the J call TRBJ2-7; 7 bases agree with TRBD1. CDR1 is MNHEY, CDR2 SMNVEV, per germline (reference sequence). Trimming cost V 1 base and J 6 bases; bases outside gene matches: 6. The CDR3 extends over 14 amino acids. The DNA of the CDR3 is TGTGCCAGCAGTTTATTCACAGGGGACGGCGAGCAGTACTTC. This encodes CASSLFTGDGEQYF.

The CDR3 sequence is CAWYRDSHIKNSGNTIYF. Here the CDR3 DNA reads TGTGCCTGGTACCGGGACAGCCACATTAAGAATTCTGGAAACACCATATATTTT. This rearrangement joins TRBV30 to TRBJ1-3; TRBD1 matches 7 bases. J gave up 1 base and V 5 bases, and 17 bases lay outside the gene matches. There are 18 residues in the CDR3. CDR1 and CDR2 from the germline V gene are GTSNPN and SVGIG (reference sequence).

This chain connects TRBV4-3 to TRBJ1-2, with TRBD1 matching 8 bases. The CDR3 is 14 amino acids. The germline gives CDR1 LGHNA, CDR2 YSLEER. V lost 4 bases, J lost 4 bases, and 5 bases stayed unmatched. The CDR3 DNA follows: TGCGCCAGCAGCCCTACAGGGGGTGCCTATGGCTACACCTTC. As protein: CASSPTGGAYGYTF.

The gene calls are TRBV10-3 and TRBJ1-1; 7 nucleotides line up with TRBD1. Germline-derived CDR1 and CDR2 are ENHRY and SYGVKD. This CDR3 is built from 12 residues. J lost 9 bases, V lost 2 bases, and 3 bases had no gene match. Here the CDR3 reads CAISEAGGKAFF. The CDR3 coding sequence is TGTGCCATCAGTGAGGCAGGGGGGAAAGCTTTCTTT.

The chain couples TRBV27 to TRBJ2-7; tentative D call: TRBD2 (6 bases). Germline assignment: CDR1 MNHEY and CDR2 SMNVEV (reference sequence). Trimming took 6 bases from V and 6 from J, leaving 21 bases between them. The CDR3 contains 15 residues. The CDR3 DNA sequence: TGTGCCAGCAGGCCGGGACTGAGCATTATCCGCGAGCAGTACTTC. Encoded protein: CASRPGLSIIREQYF.

The J gene is TRBJ2-5, the V gene TRBV19, with TRBD1 matching over 12 bases. With 6 bases clipped from V and 6 bases from J, the junction kept 8 bases outside the gene matches. The CDR3 spans 15 residues. Germline CDR1 and CDR2: LNHDA and SQIVND (reference sequence). The CDR3 nucleotides read TGTGCCAGTAGCGCCGGGACAGGGGGCGCGAAGACCCAGTACTTC. Encoded protein: CASSAGTGGAKTQYF.

This clone was picked up a small number of times. The chain carries TRBV7-3 and TRBJ2-5; TRBD1 matches 7 bases. This CDR3 region has 15 residues. V shed 4 bases, J shed 4 bases, and the junction held 9 bases outside the gene matches. Germline CDR1 is SGHTA and CDR2 is FQGTGA. The CDR3 here is CASSSGQTGRETQYF. CDR3 sequence (DNA): TGTGCCAGCAGCTCCGGACAGACAGGGCGAGAGACCCAGTACTTC.

This clone is a singleton in its sample. The rearrangement links TRBV6-5 to TRBJ2-3, with D possibly TRBD2 on 6 matching bases. Trimming pared 6 bases from V and 0 bases from J, leaving 10 bases between. Germline V gives CDR1 MNHEY, CDR2 SVGAGI. This CDR3 comprises 14 residues. CDR3 protein: CASRIGGSTDTQYF. The CDR3 nucleotides read TGTGCCAGCAGGATCGGGGGTAGCACAGATACGCAGTATTTT.